A single TCR beta chain is shown here with its context. The data belong to a study of blood T cell repertoires in COVID-19. Study context: The study drew acute and convalescent COVID-19 samples from the United States, Italy and Spain.

The age range of participants was 18 to 89 years, with residence in about two dozen US areas. Assignment of participants to cohorts was predicated upon participant-reported clinical history. V shed 3 bases and J 0 bases; nucleotides not matched to a gene: 2. The CDR3 loop spans 17 amino acids. From germline, CDR1 is KGHSH and CDR2 LQKENI. Data came from immunoSEQ multiplex PCR; TCRdb stores just in-frame clones and leaves some out. In the table there are under 65,000 clones, about 78% of which are singletons. This clonotype was obtained from a woman between 45 and 60 years old with acute COVID-19. The chain links TRBV18 to TRBJ2-1, with 13 positions matching TRBD2. Source material: PBMCs or T cells enriched from blood (not recorded which). The CDR3 spells CASSPWTSGSSYNEQFF. The CDR3 DNA follows: TGTGCCAGCTCACCTTGGACTAGCGGGAGCTCCTACAATGAGCAGTTCTTC.